This T cell receptor beta chain was identified during a study of blood T cell repertoires in COVID-19. On the study more broadly: The analysed material was cDNA or gDNA that came from T cells, B-cell-depleted T cells, or PBMCs.

In this sample, this clone is medium-sized. TCRdb's table, derived via immunoSEQ multiplex PCR, lists solely in-frame clones and lacks some. The sample carries around 72,000 clones, 85% to 90% recorded once. Trimming cost V 4 bases and J 6 bases, with 15 bases left between them. The CDR3 contains 14 residues. Germline V lookup: CDR1 SGHTA, CDR2 FQGTGA. The sequence was obtained from a man aged 50-59 years with active COVID-19. The sample taken for sequencing was peripheral blood. The chain joins TRBV7-3 to TRBJ1-2, with a tentative D call TRBD1 (5 bases). The CDR3 loop reads CASSSLGGSDGYTF. In DNA, the CDR3 is TGTGCCAGCAGCTCCCTCGGGGGGTCGGATGGCTACACCTTC.